These 17 T cell receptor beta chains came from one sample sequenced in a study of a mutant IDH1 vaccine in newly diagnosed glioma (TCRdb year 2021). The method behind the library was the immunoSEQ multiplex PCR assay. In TCRdb, the immuneACCESS table is reduced to in-frame sequences with V and J assigned. These tables do not hold every clone; where another copy was compared, an unresolved V gene accounts for under half, and the others remain unexplained. This sample lists about 32,000 clones; approximately 90% were detected once. The ten largest clones capture approximately 2% of the sample. The sample's time point label is to be understood as: week 47, end of study. A 20-mer mutant IDH1 peptide at 300 micrograms in Montanide made up each vaccine dose, which was injected subcutaneously together with topical imiquimod. These receptors' antigens are unknown. Sequenced material: PBMCs, taken from a glioma patient whose treatment included an IDH1 peptide vaccine. The origin of the receptors is a man aged 40-55 years with glioma.

This chain links TRBV9 with TRBJ1-6; 8 bases map to TRBD1. The CDR3 spans 18 residues. CDR1 is SGDLS and CDR2 is YYNGEE in the germline V gene. V lost 0 bases to trimming and J lost 4 bases; unmatched junction nucleotides: 9. Here the CDR3 reads CASSVAAGGLGYNSPLHF. The CDR3 DNA is TGTGCCAGCAGCGTAGCTGCAGGGGGCTTGGGTTATAATTCACCCCTCCACTTT.

This chain connects TRBV7-3 to TRBJ2-7; 10 nucleotides agree with TRBD2. Germline assignment: CDR1 SGHTA and CDR2 FQGTGA. The CDR3 has 15 residues. Trimming cost V 5 bases and J 3 bases; bases outside gene matches: 7. CDR3 sequence reads: CASSPQGTSVYEQYF. In nucleotides, the CDR3 is TGTGCCAGCAGCCCCCAAGGGACTAGCGTCTACGAGCAGTACTTC.

CDR3 nucleotide sequence: TGCGCCAGCTCCGAGCAGGATACGCAGTATTTT. Amino acid sequence: CASSEQDTQYF. The chain combines TRBV5-1 with TRBJ2-3; D is uncertain. The V and J ends lost 7 bases and 6 bases respectively, with 9 bases between them. This CDR3 spans 11 amino acids. Germline-derived CDR1 and CDR2 are SGHRS and YFSETQ.

This clone was seen only once. The rearrangement links TRBV6-5 to TRBJ2-2; D unclear. The CDR3 is made up of 14 amino acids. CDR1 is MNHEY, CDR2 SVGAGI, per germline. Trimming stripped 3 bases from V and 1 base from J, with 6 bases between. The CDR3 coding sequence is TGTGCCAGCAGTTATTCGGTGAACACCGGGGAGCTGTTTTTT. Protein product: CASSYSVNTGELFF.

Here the CDR3 reads CAISEWSSDSGANVLTF. CDR3 DNA: TGTGCCATCAGTGAATGGTCCTCAGACTCTGGGGCCAACGTCCTGACTTTC. This chain links TRBV10-3 with TRBJ2-6; D is undetermined. Per the germline V gene, CDR1 is ENHRY and CDR2 is SYGVKD. This CDR3 spans 17 amino acids. V was pared by 3 bases and J by 0 bases, with 12 bases between.

This clone was detected only a few times. This sequence joins TRBV28 and TRBJ2-2, with a possible D match to TRBD2 (6 bases). Trimming took 6 bases from V and 1 from J, leaving 9 bases between them. Germline lookup yields CDR1 MDHEN and CDR2 SYDVKM. The CDR3 has 14 residues. The CDR3 bases are TGTGCCAGCAGAGAGGGAGGGAACACCGGGGAGCTGTTTTTT. As protein: CASREGGNTGELFF.

The chain carries TRBV11-2 and TRBJ1-1; D not certain. The CDR3 runs 13 residues. Germline CDR1 reads SGHAT; CDR2 reads FQNNGV. V gave up 8 bases and J gave up 0 bases, with 10 bases separating them. In DNA form, the CDR3 reads TGTGCCAGCGGAGGTAACATGAACACTGAAGCTTTCTTT. Protein product: CASGGNMNTEAFF.

Only one count was recorded for this clone. This chain uses TRBV5-1 with TRBJ1-6; TRBD1 aligns across 10 bases. The CDR3 is made up of 15 amino acids. V lost 4 bases to trimming and J lost 7 bases; unmatched junction nucleotides: 5. Germline V gives CDR1 SGHRS, CDR2 YFSETQ. The CDR3 spells CASSRGTGENSPLHF. The CDR3 nucleotides read TGCGCCAGCAGCAGGGGGACAGGGGAAAATTCACCCCTCCACTTT.

The rearrangement uses TRBV4-1 and TRBJ2-2, with 13 positions matching TRBD2. The trim removed 1 base at V and 3 bases at J, leaving 17 bases unmatched. CDR1 and CDR2 (germline): MGHRA, YSYEKL. The CDR3 is 22 amino acids. The CDR3, as DNA: TGCGCCAGCAGCCAAGTTGGGGGGAGGACTAGCGGGAGAAAAAGGGACACCGGGGAGCTGTTTTTT. This sequence encodes CASSQVGGRTSGRKRDTGELFF.

The rearrangement joins TRBV29-1 to TRBJ1-5; no reliable D call. CDR3 length equals 12 residues. Germline CDR1 reads SQVTM; CDR2 reads ANQGSEA. Between the trimmed V and J ends, which lost 4 bases and 4 bases, there was a span of 8 bases. The CDR3 spells CSVVEGNQPQHF. CDR3 bases: TGCAGCGTTGTGGAGGGAAATCAGCCCCAGCATTTT.

The CDR3 DNA sequence: TGTGCCAGCAGGCCGACTAGCTCCAGCTCCTACAATGAGCAGTTCTTC. Translation: CASRPTSSSSYNEQFF. This chain links TRBV5-4 with TRBJ2-1, with 7 nucleotides matching TRBD2. This CDR3 contains 16 residues. Germline V lookup: CDR1 SGHNT, CDR2 YYREEE (reference sequence). Trimming removed 5 bases from V and 0 bases from J; junction bases left unmatched: 8.

The chain uses TRBV11-2 and TRBJ1-2, with a possible D match to TRBD1 (5 bases). Deletions cut 1 base from V and 5 bases from J, with 17 bases between. The V gene's germline CDR1 is SGHAT and CDR2 FQNNGV. The CDR3 has 16 amino acids. Written as DNA, the CDR3 is TGTGCCAGCAGCTTAGTCGGGGGGGAGCAGGGATATGGCTACACCTTC. It encodes CASSLVGGEQGYGYTF.

The V and J genes are TRBV10-3 and TRBJ1-5; TRBD1 agrees at 9 bases. CDR1 is ENHRY and CDR2 is SYGVKD in the germline V gene. The CDR3 length is 14 residues. Trimming at V came to 5 bases and at J to 4 bases, leaving 3 bases not matched to a gene. CDR3 in amino acids: CAISPGQGNQPQHF. CDR3 bases: TGTGCCATCAGTCCGGGACAGGGAAATCAGCCCCAGCATTTT.

The chain has TRBV5-1 and TRBJ2-5; 11 bases line up with TRBD2. The germline V gene encodes CDR1 SGHRS and CDR2 YFSETQ. This CDR3 region has 16 residues. The J segment lost 4 bases and the V segment lost 4 bases, leaving 9 bases of the junction unmatched. The CDR3 loop reads CASSPMTSGVAETQYF. As DNA, the CDR3 is TGCGCCAGCAGCCCCATGACTAGCGGGGTTGCAGAGACCCAGTACTTC.

This clone was counted only a few times. This chain joins TRBV29-1 and TRBJ1-1; 9 bases agree with TRBD1. The CDR3 has 13 residues. The J segment lost 8 bases and the V segment lost 6 bases, leaving 10 bases of the junction unmatched. CDR1 and CDR2 from the germline V gene are SQVTM and ANQGSEA. The CDR3 protein is CSVTAGTGREAFF. The CDR3 DNA is TGCAGCGTCACAGCGGGGACAGGGAGGGAAGCTTTCTTT.

The V call is TRBV5-1, the J call TRBJ1-5; TRBD1 matches at 7 bases. The V segment lost 4 bases and the J segment 10 bases; nucleotides outside the gene matches: 11. The germline gives CDR1 SGHRS, CDR2 YFSETQ. This CDR3 spans 14 amino acids. Here the CDR3 DNA reads TGCGCCAGCAGCCCAGGGGGATCAAACTATCCCCAGCATTTT. Its protein product is CASSPGGSNYPQHF.

The rearrangement links TRBV10-3 to TRBJ2-2; D remains ambiguous. CDR1 and CDR2 from the germline V gene are ENHRY and SYGVKD. The CDR3 has 19 residues. Trimming shortened V by 6 bases and J by 4 bases, and 27 bases separated the two germline ends. CDR3 region: CAISAQYARGLLSTGELFF. CDR3 bases: TGTGCCATCAGCGCCCAGTACGCCCGAGGTCTTTTGAGCACCGGGGAGCTGTTTTTT.